The present entry profiles one TCR beta chain with its context. Its antigen is undetermined. The data belong to a study of cytomegalovirus exposure and HLA in healthy donors. Sampled while nominally healthy, donors likely had unrecorded immune exposures. Per germline, CDR1 LGHNA and CDR2 YSLEER. Trimming removed 4 bases at V and 4 bases at J, with 13 bases between. The CDR3 is 14 residues long. Study-level results: Cytomegalovirus status, reportedly, was diagnosed with high specificity and sensitivity by the classifier. Many donors carried some public TCRs, although rarity characterized most TCR sequences. Testing in vitro showed three CMV-associated chains specific for CMV antigens.

PCR primers comprised 60 Vbeta and 13 Jbeta primers. TCRdb's copy holds only in-frame clones and misses some; the assay was immunoSEQ multiplex PCR. The table has about 130,000 clones, approximately 75% seen once. This receptor was identified in a male donor in good health and CMV-seronegative. This chain connects TRBV4-3 to TRBJ1-2, with unresolved D. The sequencing sample was made of PBMCs. The CDR3 sequence: CASSPLDSGYGYTF. The DNA of the CDR3 is TGCGCCAGCAGCCCCTTGGATTCAGGCTATGGCTACACCTTC.